The present T cell receptor (beta chain) was sequenced within a study of CD8+ T cells in alopecia areata. Study-level points and caveats: Lesional scalp, notably in alopecia totalis/universalis, had clonality above that of normal scalp.

The V and J ends lost 5 bases and 1 base, in that order; junction bases with no gene match: 4. Germline lookup yields CDR1 MNHEY and CDR2 SMNVEV (reference sequence). CDR3 length: 15 residues. The investigators collected lesional scalp punch biopsies and peripheral blood from alopecia areata patients. Concerning this clone itself: No antigen is known for it.

Sequencing relied on a cDNA template that was reverse transcribed from extracted RNA. Measured with immunoSEQ multiplex PCR; TCRdb has only the in-frame clones, and not every one. The table has 65,000 to 95,000 clones, roughly half seen once. The sequencing input was NKG2D-high CD8+ T cells sorted from blood. The V call is TRBV27, the J call TRBJ1-5; 8 bases agree with TRBD1. This receptor was identified in a human donor with alopecia areata. CDR3 residues: CASSLRQGSNQPQHF. CDR3 DNA sequence: TGTGCCAGCAGTCTAAGACAGGGGAGCAATCAGCCCCAGCATTTT.